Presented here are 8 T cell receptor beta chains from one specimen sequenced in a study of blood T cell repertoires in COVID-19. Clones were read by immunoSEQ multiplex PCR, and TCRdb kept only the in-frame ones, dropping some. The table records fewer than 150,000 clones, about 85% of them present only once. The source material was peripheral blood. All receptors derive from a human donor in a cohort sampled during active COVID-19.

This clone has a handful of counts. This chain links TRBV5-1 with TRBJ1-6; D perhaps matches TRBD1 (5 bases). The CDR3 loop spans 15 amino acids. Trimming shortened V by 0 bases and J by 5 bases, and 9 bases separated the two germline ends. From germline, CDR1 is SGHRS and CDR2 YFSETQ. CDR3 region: CASSLAGGDNSPLHF. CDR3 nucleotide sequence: TGCGCCAGCAGCTTGGCCGGGGGAGATAATTCACCCCTCCACTTT.

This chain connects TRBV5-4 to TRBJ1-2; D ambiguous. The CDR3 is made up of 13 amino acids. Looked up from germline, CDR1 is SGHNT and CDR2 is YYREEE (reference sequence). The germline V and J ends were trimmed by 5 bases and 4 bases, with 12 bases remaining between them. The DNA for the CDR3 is TGTGCCAGCAGTACCGACGGAGCCTATGGCTACACCTTC. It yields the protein CASSTDGAYGYTF.

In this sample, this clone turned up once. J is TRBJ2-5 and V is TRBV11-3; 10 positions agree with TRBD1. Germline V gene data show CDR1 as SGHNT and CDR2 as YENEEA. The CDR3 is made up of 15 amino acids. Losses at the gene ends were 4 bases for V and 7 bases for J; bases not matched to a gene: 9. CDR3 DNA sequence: TGTGCCAGCAGCTCCTCCCCGGGACAGGGGACGACCCAGTACTTC. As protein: CASSSSPGQGTTQYF. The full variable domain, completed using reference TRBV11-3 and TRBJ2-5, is EAGVVQSPRYKIIEKKQPVAFWCNPISGHNTLYWYLQNLGQGPELLIRYENEEAVDDSQLPKDRFSAERLKGVDSTLKIQPAELGDSAVYLCASSSSPGQGTTQYFGPGTRLLVL.

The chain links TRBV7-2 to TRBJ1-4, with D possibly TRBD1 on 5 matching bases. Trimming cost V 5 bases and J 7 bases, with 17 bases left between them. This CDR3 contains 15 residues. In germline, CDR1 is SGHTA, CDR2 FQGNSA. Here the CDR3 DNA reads TGTGCCAGCAGCCCCGGGGGGGTTGGTGGTGAAAAACTGTTTTTT. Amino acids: CASSPGGVGGEKLFF.

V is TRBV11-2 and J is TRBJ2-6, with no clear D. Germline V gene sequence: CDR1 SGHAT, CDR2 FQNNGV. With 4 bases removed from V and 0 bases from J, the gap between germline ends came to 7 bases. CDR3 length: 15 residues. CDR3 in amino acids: CASSYGLSGANVLTF. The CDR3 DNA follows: TGTGCCAGCAGCTATGGCCTCTCTGGGGCCAACGTCCTGACTTTC. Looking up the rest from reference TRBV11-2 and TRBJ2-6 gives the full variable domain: EAGVAQSPRYKIIEKRQSVAFWCNPISGHATLYWYQQILGQGPKLLIQFQNNGVVDDSQLPKDRFSAERLKGVDSTLKIQPAKLEDSAVYLCASSYGLSGANVLTFGAGSRLTVL.

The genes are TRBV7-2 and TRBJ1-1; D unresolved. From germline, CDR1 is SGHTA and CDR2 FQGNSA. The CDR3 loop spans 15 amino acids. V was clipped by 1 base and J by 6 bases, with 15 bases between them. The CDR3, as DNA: TGTGCCAGCAGCTTAGACCCGGGAATCGGGGCTGAAGCTTTCTTT. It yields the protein CASSLDPGIGAEAFF.

For the CDR3, the DNA is TGTGCCATCAGTGAGCTAGCGGGGATGGGGGAGCAGTACTTC. It codes for CAISELAGMGEQYF. The chain combines TRBV10-3 with TRBJ2-7; 9 bases line up with TRBD2. Germline CDR1 and CDR2: ENHRY and SYGVKD. With 2 bases clipped from V and 7 bases from J, the junction kept 6 bases outside the gene matches. This CDR3 contains 14 residues.

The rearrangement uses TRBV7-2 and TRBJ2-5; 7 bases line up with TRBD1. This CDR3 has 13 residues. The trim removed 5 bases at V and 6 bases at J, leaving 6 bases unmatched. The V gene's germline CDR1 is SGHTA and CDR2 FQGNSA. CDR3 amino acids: CASSKGQEKTQYF. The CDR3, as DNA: TGTGCCAGCAGCAAAGGACAGGAGAAGACCCAGTACTTC.